This T cell receptor (beta chain) is drawn from a study of blood T cell repertoires in COVID-19. About the study: The samples span acute and convalescent COVID-19 from the United States, Italy and Spain. The cDNA or gDNA used as material had been derived from T cells, B-cell-depleted T cells, or PBMCs.

Trimming shortened V by 6 bases and J by 5 bases, and 16 bases separated the two germline ends. Germline CDR1 SGHTA, CDR2 FQGTGA. The CDR3 consists of 15 residues. Authors' methods: Cell counts per sample came from amplifying reference gene primers. Assay: immunoSEQ multiplex PCR; the TCRdb copy retains only in-frame clones and omits some. Clonal size and the V and J genes are those of that table, whereas D and trimming came from the DNA. The table lists 150,000 to 180,000 clones, roughly nine tenths of them singletons. The J gene is TRBJ2-2, the V gene TRBV7-3, with D possibly being TRBD1 (7 bases). Sequenced: peripheral blood. This TCR came from a man between 45 and 60 years old with acute or convalescent COVID-19. The CDR3 protein is CASREGAARTGELFF. In DNA form, the CDR3 reads TGTGCCAGCAGGGAGGGGGCAGCCAGAACCGGGGAGCTGTTTTTT.